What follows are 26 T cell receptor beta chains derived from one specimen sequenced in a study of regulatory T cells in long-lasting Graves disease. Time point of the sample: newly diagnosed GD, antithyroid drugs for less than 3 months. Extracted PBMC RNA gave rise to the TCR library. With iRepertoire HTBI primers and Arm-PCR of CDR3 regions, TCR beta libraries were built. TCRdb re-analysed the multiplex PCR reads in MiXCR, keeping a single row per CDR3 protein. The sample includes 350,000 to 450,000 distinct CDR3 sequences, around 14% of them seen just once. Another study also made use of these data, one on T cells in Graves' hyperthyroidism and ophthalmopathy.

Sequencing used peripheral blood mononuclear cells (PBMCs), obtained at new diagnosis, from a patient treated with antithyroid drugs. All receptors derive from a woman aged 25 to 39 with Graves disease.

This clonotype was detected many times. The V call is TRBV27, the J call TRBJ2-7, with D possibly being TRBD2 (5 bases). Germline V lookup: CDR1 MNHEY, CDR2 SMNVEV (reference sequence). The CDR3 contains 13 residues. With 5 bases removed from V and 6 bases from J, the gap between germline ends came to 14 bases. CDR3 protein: CASSPLLGREQYF. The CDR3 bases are TGTGCCAGCAGTCCCTTACTAGGTCGCGAGCAGTACTTC.

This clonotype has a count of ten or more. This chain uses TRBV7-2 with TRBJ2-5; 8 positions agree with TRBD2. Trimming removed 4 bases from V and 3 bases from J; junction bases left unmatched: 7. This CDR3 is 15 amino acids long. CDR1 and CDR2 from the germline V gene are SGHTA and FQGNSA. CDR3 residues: CASSSSGTSKETQYF. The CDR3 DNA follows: TGTGCCAGCAGCTCTTCCGGGACTAGTAAAGAGACCCAGTACTTC.

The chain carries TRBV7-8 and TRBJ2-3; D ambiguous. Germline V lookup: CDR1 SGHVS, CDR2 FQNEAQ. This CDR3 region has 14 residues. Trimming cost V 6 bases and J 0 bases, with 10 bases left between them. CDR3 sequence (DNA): TGTGCCAGCAGTGCCGTCGCTAGCACAGATACGCAGTATTTT. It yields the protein CASSAVASTDTQYF.

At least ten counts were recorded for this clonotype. The CDR3 region is CASSVATWDNEQYF. The CDR3 DNA sequence: TGTGCCAGCAGCGTAGCTACTTGGGACAACGAGCAGTACTTC. The genes are TRBV9 and TRBJ2-7; possible D gene TRBD1, 6 bases. V shed 0 bases and J shed 5 bases, with 12 bases lying between them. CDR1 SGDLS and CDR2 YYNGEE come from the germline V gene. The CDR3 contains 14 residues.

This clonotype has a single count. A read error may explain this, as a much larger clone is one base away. In DNA, the CDR3 is TGTGCCGGCATAGGGACAGGGCAAGAAGAGCAGTACTTC. Amino acids: CAGIGTGQEEQYF. V usage is TRBV28 and J usage is TRBJ2-3; 9 positions agree with TRBD1. The J call may not be correct, given that the DNA end is closer to TRBJ2-7. CDR1 and CDR2 (germline): MDHEN, SYDVKM. The CDR3 is 13 residues long.

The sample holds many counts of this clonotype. In DNA form, the CDR3 reads TGCGCCAGCAGCGGCGGGGCAAGCTCCTACGAGCAGTACTTC. Amino acid sequence: CASSGGASSYEQYF. This sequence joins TRBV5-1 and TRBJ2-7, with D tentatively TRBD2 (6 bases). The CDR3 contains 14 residues. V was shortened by 4 bases and J by 0 bases, with 11 bases between the two germline ends. CDR1 is SGHRS, CDR2 YFSETQ, per germline.

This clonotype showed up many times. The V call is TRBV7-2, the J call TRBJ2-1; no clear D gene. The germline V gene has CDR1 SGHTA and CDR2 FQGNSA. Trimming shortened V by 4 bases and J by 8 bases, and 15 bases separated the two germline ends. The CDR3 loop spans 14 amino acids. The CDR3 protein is CASSSGPGVDEQFF. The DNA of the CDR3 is TGTGCCAGCAGCTCTGGGCCTGGCGTGGATGAGCAGTTCTTC.

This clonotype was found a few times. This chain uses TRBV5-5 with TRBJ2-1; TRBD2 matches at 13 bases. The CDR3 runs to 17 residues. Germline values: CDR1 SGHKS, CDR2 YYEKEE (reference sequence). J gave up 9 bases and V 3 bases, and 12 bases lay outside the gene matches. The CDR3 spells CASSSTSGRSPSGEQFF. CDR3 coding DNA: TGTGCCAGCAGCTCGACTAGCGGGAGGTCCCCATCGGGTGAGCAGTTCTTC.

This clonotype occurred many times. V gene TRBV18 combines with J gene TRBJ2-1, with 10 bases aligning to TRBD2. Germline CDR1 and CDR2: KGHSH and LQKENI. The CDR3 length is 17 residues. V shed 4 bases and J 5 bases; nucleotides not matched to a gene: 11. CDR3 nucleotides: TGTGCCAGCTCACTTCCTCCGGGACTAGCGCTTCACAATGAGCAGTTCTTC. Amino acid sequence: CASSLPPGLALHNEQFF.

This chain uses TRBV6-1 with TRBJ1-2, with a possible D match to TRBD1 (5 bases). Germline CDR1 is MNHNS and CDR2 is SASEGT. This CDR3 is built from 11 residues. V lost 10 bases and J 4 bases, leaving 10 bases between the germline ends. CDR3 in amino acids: CATTGVYGYTF. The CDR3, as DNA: TGTGCCACAACAGGCGTCTATGGCTACACCTTC.

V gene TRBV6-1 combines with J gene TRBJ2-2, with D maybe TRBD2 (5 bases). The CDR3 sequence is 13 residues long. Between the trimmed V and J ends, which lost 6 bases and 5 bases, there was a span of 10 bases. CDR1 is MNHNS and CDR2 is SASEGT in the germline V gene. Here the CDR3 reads CASRSGSTGELFF. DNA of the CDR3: TGTGCCAGCAGGAGCGGTTCTACCGGGGAGCTGTTTTTT.

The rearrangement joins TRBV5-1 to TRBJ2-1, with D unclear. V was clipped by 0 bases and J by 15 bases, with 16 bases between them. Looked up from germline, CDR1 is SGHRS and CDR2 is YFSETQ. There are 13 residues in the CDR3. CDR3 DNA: TGCGCCAGCAGCTTGGTAGGTACAGCCTTTCGGTTCTTC. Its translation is CASSLVGTAFRFF. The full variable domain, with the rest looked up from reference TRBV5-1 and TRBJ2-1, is KAGVTQTPRYLIKTRGQQVTLSCSPISGHRSVSWYQQTPGQGLQFLFEYFSETQRNKGNFPGRFSGRQFSNSRSEMNVSTLELGDSALYLCASSLVGTAFRFFGPGTRLTVL.

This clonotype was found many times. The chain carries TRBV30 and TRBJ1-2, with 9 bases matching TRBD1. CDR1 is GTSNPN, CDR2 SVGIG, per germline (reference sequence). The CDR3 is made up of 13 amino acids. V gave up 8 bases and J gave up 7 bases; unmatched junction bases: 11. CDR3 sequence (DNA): TGTGCCCGTCCTACACAGGGGGCGTCTGGCTACACCTTC. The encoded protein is CARPTQGASGYTF.

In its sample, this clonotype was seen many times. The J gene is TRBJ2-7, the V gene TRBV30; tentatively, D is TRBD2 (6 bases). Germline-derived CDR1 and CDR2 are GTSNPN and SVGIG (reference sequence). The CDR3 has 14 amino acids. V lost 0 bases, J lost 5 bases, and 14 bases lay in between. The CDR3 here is CAWSVRVGGDEQYF. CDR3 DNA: TGTGCCTGGAGTGTAAGGGTTGGAGGGGACGAGCAGTACTTC.

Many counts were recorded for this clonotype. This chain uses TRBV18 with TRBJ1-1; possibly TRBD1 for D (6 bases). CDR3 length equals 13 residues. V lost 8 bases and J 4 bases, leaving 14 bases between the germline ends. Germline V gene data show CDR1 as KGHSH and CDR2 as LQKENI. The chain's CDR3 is CASSPGTSTEAFF. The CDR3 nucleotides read TGTGCCAGCAGCCCCGGGACAAGCACTGAAGCTTTCTTT.

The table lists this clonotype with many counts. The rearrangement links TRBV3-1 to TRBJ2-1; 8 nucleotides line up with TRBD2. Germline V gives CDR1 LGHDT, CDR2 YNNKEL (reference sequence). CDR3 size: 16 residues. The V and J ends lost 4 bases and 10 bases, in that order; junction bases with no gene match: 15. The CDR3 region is CASSRYEVSGAREQFF. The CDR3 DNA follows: TGTGCCAGCAGCCGCTACGAGGTTAGCGGGGCACGAGAGCAGTTCTTC.

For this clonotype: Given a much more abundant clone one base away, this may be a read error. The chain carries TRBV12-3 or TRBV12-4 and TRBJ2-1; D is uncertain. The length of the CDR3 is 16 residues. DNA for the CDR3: TGTGCCAGCGGTTTCGGTTCCCGGGTTAATTTTTCGGAGCAGTTCTTC. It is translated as CASGFGSRVNFSEQFF.

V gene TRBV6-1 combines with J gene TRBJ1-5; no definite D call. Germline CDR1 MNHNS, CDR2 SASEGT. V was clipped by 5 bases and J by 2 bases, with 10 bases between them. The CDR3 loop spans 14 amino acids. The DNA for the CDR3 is TGTGCCAGCAGTCCCAACGGGGGCAATCAGCCCCAGCATTTT. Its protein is CASSPNGGNQPQHF.

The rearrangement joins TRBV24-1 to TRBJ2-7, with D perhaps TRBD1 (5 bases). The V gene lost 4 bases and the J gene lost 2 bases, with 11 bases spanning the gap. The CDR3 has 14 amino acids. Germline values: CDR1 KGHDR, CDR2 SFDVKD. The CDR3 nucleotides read TGTGCCACCAGTGAATCCGGCAGGGCCTACGAGCAGTACTTC. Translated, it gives CATSESGRAYEQYF.

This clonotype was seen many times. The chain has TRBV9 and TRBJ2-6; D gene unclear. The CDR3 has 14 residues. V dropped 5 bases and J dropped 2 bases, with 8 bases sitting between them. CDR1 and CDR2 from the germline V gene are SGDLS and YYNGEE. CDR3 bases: TGTGCCAGCAGTTACAAACCTGGGGCCAACGTCCTGACTTTC. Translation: CASSYKPGANVLTF.

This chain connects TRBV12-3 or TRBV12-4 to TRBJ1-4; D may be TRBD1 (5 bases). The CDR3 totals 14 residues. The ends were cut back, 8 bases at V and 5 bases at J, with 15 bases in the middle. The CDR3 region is CASRTGTVNEKLFF. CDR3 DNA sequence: TGTGCCAGCCGAACCGGGACTGTAAATGAAAAACTGTTTTTT.

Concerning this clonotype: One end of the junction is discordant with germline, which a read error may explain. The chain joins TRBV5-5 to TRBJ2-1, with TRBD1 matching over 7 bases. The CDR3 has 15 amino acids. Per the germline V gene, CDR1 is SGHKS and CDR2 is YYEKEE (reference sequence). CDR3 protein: CASSLSRRGTYEQFF. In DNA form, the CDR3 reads TGCGCCAGCAGCTTGTCGCGCAGGGGGACCTACGAGCAGTTCTTC. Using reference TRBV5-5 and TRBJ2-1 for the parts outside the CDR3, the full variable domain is DAGVTQSPTHLIKTRGQQVTLRCSPISGHKSVSWYQQVLGQGPQFIFQYYEKEERGRGNFPDRFSARQFPNYSSELNVNALLLGDSALYLCASSLSRRGTYEQFFGPGTRLTVL.

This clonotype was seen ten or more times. This chain's CDR3 is CASSPTPGQPQHF. The CDR3 DNA follows: TGTGCCAGCAGCCCGACACCCGGTCAGCCCCAGCATTTT. This chain connects TRBV3-1 to TRBJ1-5, with D unresolved. V was shortened by 4 bases and J by 6 bases, with 10 bases between the two germline ends. The length of the CDR3 is 13 residues. The germline V gene has CDR1 LGHDT and CDR2 YNNKEL (reference sequence).

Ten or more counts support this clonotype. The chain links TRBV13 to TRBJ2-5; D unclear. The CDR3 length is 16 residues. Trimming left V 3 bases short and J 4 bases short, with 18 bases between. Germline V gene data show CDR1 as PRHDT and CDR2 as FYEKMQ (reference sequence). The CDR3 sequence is CASSLGVRQIGETQYF. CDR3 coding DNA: TGTGCCAGCAGCTTGGGTGTGAGACAAATCGGAGAGACCCAGTACTTC.

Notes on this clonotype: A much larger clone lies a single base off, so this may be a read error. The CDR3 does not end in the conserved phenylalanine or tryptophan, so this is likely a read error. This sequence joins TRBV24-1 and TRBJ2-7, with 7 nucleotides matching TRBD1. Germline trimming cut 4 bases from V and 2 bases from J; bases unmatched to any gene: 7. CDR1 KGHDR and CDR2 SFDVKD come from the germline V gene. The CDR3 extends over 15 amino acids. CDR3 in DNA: TGTGCCACCAGTGAACCTGCCGGGACAGCCTACGAGCAGTACTAC. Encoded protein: CATSEPAGTAYEQYY.

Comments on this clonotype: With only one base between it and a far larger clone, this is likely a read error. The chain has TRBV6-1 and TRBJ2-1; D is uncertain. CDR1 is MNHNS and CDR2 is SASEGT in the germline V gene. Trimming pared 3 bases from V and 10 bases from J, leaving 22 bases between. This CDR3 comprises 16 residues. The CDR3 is CASSEVDRIHPYEQFF. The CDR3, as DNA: TGTGCCAGCAGTGAGGTTGACCGTATTCACCCCTACGAGCAGTTCTTC.